Listed below are T cell receptor beta chains from one sample, sequenced in a study of CD8 T cells in ankylosing spondylitis. TCRdb used MiXCR to reprocess the 5' RACE reads, holding one entry per CDR3 protein. The sample holds 250,000 to 350,000 distinct CDR3 sequences, around 18% seen once. Sequenced material: blood, either unsorted or a sorted T cell fraction (not recorded which). Receptor source: a male donor with ankylosing spondylitis or in good health (not recorded which). CDR3s include the opening cysteine and the closing phenylalanine or tryptophan. D genes are given only for firm matches. Size is omitted from some rows. Given values are once, few, many or a class for expanded clones.

v_gene	d_gene	abundance	j_gene	CDR3aa	CDR3nt
TRBV5-1	.	.	TRBJ2-1	CASSSQGGVIDEQFF	TGCGCCAGCAGCTCTCAGGGGGGGGTAATCGATGAGCAGTTCTTC
TRBV28	.	.	TRBJ1-1	CASSFGWEREAFF	TGTGCCAGCAGTTTTGGGTGGGAACGTGAAGCTTTCTTT
TRBV12-3/TRBV12-4	TRBD1	.	TRBJ1-1	CASREGQYHTEAFF	TGTGCCAGCAGGGAGGGACAGTACCACACTGAAGCTTTCTTT
TRBV12-3/TRBV12-4	.	few	TRBJ1-1	CASSLNPGRMNTEAFF	TGTGCCAGCAGTTTAAACCCGGGGCGCATGAACACTGAAGCTTTCTTT
TRBV20-1	.	many	TRBJ2-1	CSAPPSGANLMVF	TGCAGTGCTCCCCCCTCAGGGGCCAACCTCATGGTCTTC
TRBV18	.	.	TRBJ2-1	CASSPRTKDEGFF	TGTGCCAGCTCACCAAGGACAAAGGACGAAGGGTTCTTC
TRBV7-9	.	many	TRBJ1-5	CASSPGRGVRQPQHF	TGTGCCAGCAGCCCCGGCCGTGGGGTTCGGCAGCCCCAGCATTTT
TRBV5-6	.	.	TRBJ1-1	CASSWGPGMNTEAFF	TGTGCCAGCAGCTGGGGGCCGGGGATGAACACTGAAGCTTTCTTT
TRBV5-7	.	.	TRBJ2-1	CASSMRSGDEQFF	TGTGCCAGCAGCATGCGCTCAGGGGATGAGCAGTTCTTC
TRBV12-3/TRBV12-4	.	.	TRBJ1-4	CASSLSAESEKLFF	TGTGCCAGCAGTTTATCGGCAGAAAGTGAAAAACTGTTTTTT
TRBV10-3	.	.	TRBJ1-1	CAISFGGNTEAFF	TGTGCCATCAGTTTCGGTGGGAACACTGAAGCTTTCTTT
TRBV7-3	.	few	TRBJ1-1	CASSLKEGTEAFF	TGTGCCAGCAGCTTAAAGGAGGGGACTGAAGCTTTCTTT
TRBV7-6	.	few	TRBJ2-5	CASSLALGGQETQYF	TGTGCCAGCAGCTTGGCCCTCGGGGGCCAAGAGACCCAGTACTTC
TRBV5-1	.	few	TRBJ1-2	CASSLLAPDYGYTF	TGCGCCAGCAGCTTGTTAGCCCCTGACTATGGCTACACCTTC
TRBV14	.	few	TRBJ1-2	CASSQAGYGYTF	TGTGCCAGCAGCCAGGCAGGGTACGGCTACACCTTC
TRBV5-1	.	many	TRBJ2-1	CASSLQLAVPHEGQFF	TGCGCCAGCAGCTTGCAACTAGCCGTGCCCCATGAAGGGCAGTTCTTC
TRBV29-1	.	.	TRBJ2-5	CSVEGQYQETQYF	TGCAGCGTTGAAGGGCAGTACCAAGAGACCCAGTACTTC
TRBV5-1	.	few	TRBJ2-2	CASSFWLEGGELFF	TGCGCCAGCAGCTTCTGGCTGGAGGGCGGGGAGCTGTTTTTT
TRBV18	.	.	TRBJ1-1	CASSPQTGEMNTEAFF	TGTGCCAGCTCACCGCAGACAGGCGAGATGAACACTGAAGCTTTCTTT
TRBV3-1	.	few	TRBJ2-3	CASSQVLEPDTQYF	TGTGCCAGCAGCCAAGTTCTAGAGCCAGATACGCAGTATTTT
TRBV11-2	.	many	TRBJ2-4	CASSPRTWNIQYF	TGTGCCAGCAGCCCCCGGACATGGAACATTCAGTACTTC
TRBV9	.	.	TRBJ2-1	CASSVDGSGNEQFF	TGTGCCAGCAGCGTGGACGGATCAGGCAATGAGCAGTTCTTC
TRBV29-1	.	many	TRBJ1-1	CSVALTTNTEAFF	TGCAGCGTTGCACTGACGACGAACACTGAAGCTTTCTTT
TRBV5-5	TRBD1	many	TRBJ2-5	CASSSLTGVRETQYF	TGTGCCAGCAGCTCTCTTACAGGGGTGAGGGAGACCCAGTACTTC
TRBV4-1	.	many	TRBJ1-6	CASSQGGSPLHF	TGCGCCAGCAGCCAAGGAGGGTCACCCCTCCACTTT
TRBV29-1	.	few	TRBJ1-2	CSVQKGVYGYTF	TGCAGCGTCCAGAAGGGGGTCTATGGCTACACCTTC
TRBV12-3/TRBV12-4	TRBD2	.	TRBJ2-3	CASKLAGVSTDTQYF	TGTGCCAGCAAACTAGCGGGAGTCAGCACAGATACGCAGTATTTT
TRBV27	.	.	TRBJ1-5	CASSLRQGNQPQHF	TGTGCCAGCAGTCTTCGACAGGGCAATCAGCCCCAGCATTTT
TRBV7-3	.	.	TRBJ2-1	CASSSSVASYNEQFF	TGTGCCAGCTCGTCGTCTGTAGCGTCCTACAATGAGCAGTTCTTC
TRBV5-1	TRBD2	many	TRBJ2-2	CASSLSGANTGELFF	TGCGCCAGCAGCTTGAGCGGGGCGAACACCGGGGAGCTGTTTTTT
TRBV2	.	.	TRBJ1-1	CASSVLGNTEAFF	TGTGCCAGCAGTGTTCTAGGGAACACTGAAGCTTTCTTT
TRBV9	.	medium-sized	TRBJ2-1	CASSAPRDSISDEQFF	TGTGCCAGCAGCGCCCCGCGGGACAGTATTTCCGATGAGCAGTTCTTC
TRBV9	TRBD1	.	TRBJ2-2	CASSVDQGAIGELFF	TGTGCCAGCAGCGTAGACCAGGGGGCGATCGGGGAGCTGTTTTTT
TRBV3-1	.	few	TRBJ2-1	CASSQEATSNEQFF	TGTGCCAGCAGCCAAGAGGCGACTAGTAATGAGCAGTTCTTC
TRBV20-1	.	.	TRBJ2-1	CSARASGAGVNEQFF	TGCAGTGCTAGAGCGTCGGGGGCCGGGGTTAATGAGCAGTTCTTC
TRBV7-2	TRBD1	.	TRBJ1-3	CASSRDRPNSGNTIYF	TGTGCCAGCAGCCGGGACAGGCCGAACTCTGGAAACACCATATATTTT
TRBV20-1	.	many	TRBJ1-1	CSAQGRFAEAFF	TGCAGTGCTCAAGGACGGTTCGCTGAAGCTTTCTTT
TRBV2	TRBD2	.	TRBJ2-3	CASLSGSTDTQYF	TGTGCCAGTCTTAGCGGGAGCACAGATACGCAGTATTTT
TRBV3-1	TRBD1	few	TRBJ1-6	CASSQAGQAIPLHF	TGTGCCAGCAGCCAAGCCGGACAGGCAATACCCCTCCACTTT
TRBV6-1	.	.	TRBJ1-2	CASSSGRTYGYTF	TGTGCCAGCAGCTCGGGGCGGACCTATGGCTACACCTTC
TRBV5-6	.	.	TRBJ2-1	CASSLASDSCNEQFF	TGTGCCAGCAGCTTGGCTAGCGATTCCTGCAATGAGCAGTTCTTC
TRBV12-3/TRBV12-4	TRBD1	few	TRBJ2-3	CASSLAAGGYTDTQYF	TGTGCCAGCAGTTTAGCGGCAGGGGGCTACACAGATACGCAGTATTTT
TRBV12-3/TRBV12-4	TRBD2	few	TRBJ2-2	CASQTTSGRRTGELFF	TGTGCCAGTCAGACTACCAGCGGGAGGAGGACCGGGGAGCTGTTTTTT
TRBV2	.	.	TRBJ2-3	CASSERTASDTQYF	TGTGCCAGCAGTGAAAGGACCGCGTCAGATACGCAGTATTTT
TRBV6-1	.	many	TRBJ1-5	CASSPPGDLYQPQHF	TGTGCCAGCAGTCCTCCTGGGGACTTATATCAGCCCCAGCATTTT
TRBV20-1	TRBD1	.	TRBJ2-2	CSARSRGSTGELFF	TGCAGTGCTAGATCCAGGGGGAGCACCGGGGAGCTGTTTTTT
TRBV12-3/TRBV12-4	.	few	TRBJ2-2	CASSLRRPSTAGELFF	TGTGCCAGCAGTTTACGCAGGCCTTCCACAGCCGGGGAGCTGTTTTTT
TRBV5-5	.	.	TRBJ1-5	CASSTTPGNSNQPQHF	TGTGCCAGCAGCACGACCCCGGGTAATAGCAATCAGCCCCAGCATTTT
TRBV5-1	.	few	TRBJ2-1	CASSLGQADSSYNEQFF	TGCGCCAGCAGCTTGGGTCAAGCGGATAGCTCCTACAATGAGCAGTTCTTC